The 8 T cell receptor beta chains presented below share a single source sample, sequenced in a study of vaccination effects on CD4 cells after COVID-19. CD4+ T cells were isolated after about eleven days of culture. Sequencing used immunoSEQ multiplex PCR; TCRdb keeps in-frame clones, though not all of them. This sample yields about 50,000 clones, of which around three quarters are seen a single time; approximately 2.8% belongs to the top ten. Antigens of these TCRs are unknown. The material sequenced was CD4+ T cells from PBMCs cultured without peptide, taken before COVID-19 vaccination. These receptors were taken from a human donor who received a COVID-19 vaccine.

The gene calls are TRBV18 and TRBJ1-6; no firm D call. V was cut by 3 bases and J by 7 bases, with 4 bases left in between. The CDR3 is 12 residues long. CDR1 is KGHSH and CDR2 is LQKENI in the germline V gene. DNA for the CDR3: TGTGCCAGCTCACCGGCCAATTCACCCCTCCACTTT. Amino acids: CASSPANSPLHF.

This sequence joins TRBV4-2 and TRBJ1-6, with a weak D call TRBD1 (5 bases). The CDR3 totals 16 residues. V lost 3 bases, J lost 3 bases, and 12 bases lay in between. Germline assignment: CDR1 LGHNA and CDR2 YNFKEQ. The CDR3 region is CASSQGRTFYNSPLHF. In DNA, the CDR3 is TGTGCCAGCAGCCAGGGCCGGACATTCTATAATTCACCCCTCCACTTT.

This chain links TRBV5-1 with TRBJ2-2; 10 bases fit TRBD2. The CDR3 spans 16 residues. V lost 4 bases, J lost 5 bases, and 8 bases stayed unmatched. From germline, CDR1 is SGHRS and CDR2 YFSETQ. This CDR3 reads CASSRSGGAQTGELFF. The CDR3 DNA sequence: TGCGCCAGCAGCCGCAGCGGGGGGGCGCAAACCGGGGAGCTGTTTTTT.

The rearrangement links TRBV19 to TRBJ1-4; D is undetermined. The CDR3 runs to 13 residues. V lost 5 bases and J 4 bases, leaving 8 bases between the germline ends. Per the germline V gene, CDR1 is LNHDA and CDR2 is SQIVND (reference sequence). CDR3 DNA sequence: TGTGCCAGTAGTGACCGCGGTAATGAAAAACTGTTTTTT. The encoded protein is CASSDRGNEKLFF.

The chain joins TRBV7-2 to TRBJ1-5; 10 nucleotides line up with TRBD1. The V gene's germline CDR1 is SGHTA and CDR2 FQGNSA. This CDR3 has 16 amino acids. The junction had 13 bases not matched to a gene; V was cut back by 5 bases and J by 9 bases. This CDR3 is CASSPTAGTGDRPQHF. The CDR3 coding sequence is TGTGCCAGCAGCCCCACGGCCGGGACAGGGGATAGGCCCCAGCATTTT.

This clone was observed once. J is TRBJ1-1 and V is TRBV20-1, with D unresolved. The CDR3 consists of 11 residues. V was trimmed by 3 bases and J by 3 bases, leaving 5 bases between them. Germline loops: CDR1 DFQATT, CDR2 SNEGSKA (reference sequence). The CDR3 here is CSARDDTEAFF. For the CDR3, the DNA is TGCAGTGCTAGGGATGACACTGAAGCTTTCTTT.

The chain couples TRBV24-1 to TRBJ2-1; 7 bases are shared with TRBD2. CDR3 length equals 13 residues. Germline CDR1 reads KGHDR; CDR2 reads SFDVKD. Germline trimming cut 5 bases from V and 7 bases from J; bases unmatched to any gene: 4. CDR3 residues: CATSGKRGNEQFF. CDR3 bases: TGTGCCACCAGTGGTAAGCGGGGTAATGAGCAGTTCTTC.

CDR3 sequence reads: CASSRDSKGEQYV. Written as DNA, the CDR3 is TGTGCCAGCTCAAGGGACAGTAAGGGCGAGCAGTACGTC. The chain recombines TRBV18 with TRBJ2-7, with 7 bases that match TRBD1. CDR3 size: 13 residues. The ends lost 5 bases at V and 6 bases at J; junction bases unmatched: 7. The germline gives CDR1 KGHSH, CDR2 LQKENI.